This passage covers 19 T cell receptor beta chains from one sample sequenced in a study of molecular identifiers for immune sequencing clone quantification. TCRdb analysed the PCR reads with MiXCR anew, one entry per CDR3 protein. The sample includes 490,000 or so distinct CDR3 sequences, around 21% of them seen just once. The sequenced material came from naive CD8+ T cells from blood, with Jurkat cell RNA spiked in. The subset: FACS-sorted CD8+CD4-CCR7+CD45RA+ naive T cells. Receptor source: a human donor in good health. Some libraries in this study had Jurkat cell RNA spiked in.

The V gene is TRBV12-3 or TRBV12-4, the J gene TRBJ2-7, with a possible D match to TRBD2 (7 bases). The CDR3 is 15 amino acids. V was trimmed by 6 bases and J by 0 bases, leaving 15 bases between them. The CDR3: CASSPAGDTSYEQYF. CDR3 coding DNA: TGTGCCAGCAGCCCGGCGGGGGACACCTCCTACGAGCAGTACTTC.

This clonotype came up many times. The CDR3 bases are TGTGCCAGCAGCTTAGTTTCTGGTGAGGGGCACGAGCAGTACTTC. Translation gives CASSLVSGEGHEQYF. The chain uses TRBV7-2 and TRBJ2-7; tentatively, D is TRBD1 or TRBD2 (5 bases each). The CDR3 has 15 residues. The germline V and J ends were trimmed by 1 base and 5 bases, with 15 bases remaining between them. In germline, CDR1 is SGHTA, CDR2 FQGNSA.

This clonotype was found many times. DNA for the CDR3: TGTGCCAGCAGCCCCCAGGGGGGTTCGAACACTGAAGCTTTCTTT. Protein product: CASSPQGGSNTEAFF. The genes are TRBV5-4 and TRBJ1-1, with 7 bases lining up with TRBD1. V was clipped by 4 bases and J by 1 base; unmatched bases: 7. CDR1 is SGHNT, CDR2 YYREEE, per germline (reference sequence). CDR3 length: 15 residues. The entire variable domain, with the rest obtained from reference TRBV5-4 and TRBJ1-1, is as follows: ETGVTQSPTHLIKTRGQQVTLRCSSQSGHNTVSWYQQALGQGPQFIFQYYREEENGRGNFPPRFSGLQFPNYSSELNVNALELDDSALYLCASSPQGGSNTEAFFGQGTRLTVV.

The rearrangement uses TRBV19 and TRBJ2-3; a weak D match, TRBD2 (6 bases). The V end lost 1 base, the J end lost 5 bases, and 16 bases lay between the germline ends. The CDR3 sequence is 16 residues long. From germline, CDR1 is LNHDA and CDR2 SQIVND (reference sequence). CDR3 amino acids: CASSIGDSLEIDTQYF. The DNA for the CDR3 is TGTGCCAGTAGTATAGGGGACTCCCTGGAAATAGATACGCAGTATTTT.

This clonotype was seen repeatedly, ten times or more. CDR3 DNA sequence: TGTGCCAGCAGATGGGGCACTGAAGCTTTCTTT. It translates to CASRWGTEAFF. This rearrangement joins TRBV6-2 or TRBV6-3 to TRBJ1-1; no clear D. The germline CDR1 and CDR2 sequences are MNHEY and SVGEGT. V was trimmed by 6 bases and J by 4 bases, leaving 6 bases between them. The CDR3 sequence is 11 residues long.

The chain combines TRBV10-3 with TRBJ2-5; 7 bases fit TRBD2. Germline trimming cut 3 bases from V and 10 bases from J; bases unmatched to any gene: 8. Germline CDR1 is ENHRY and CDR2 is SYGVKD. This CDR3 region has 13 residues. Here the CDR3 DNA reads TGTGCCATCAGTGATACTAGCGCCCCAGACCAGTACTTC. It is translated as CAISDTSAPDQYF.

Concerning this clonotype itself: A much larger clone differs by one base, so this may be a read error. The chain employs TRBV5-5 and TRBJ2-5; no clear D. CDR3 length equals 14 residues. The germline CDR1 and CDR2 sequences are SGHKS and YYEKEE (reference sequence). For the CDR3, the DNA is TGTGCCAACAGCTCCGGATCAGGCCAAGAGACCCAGTACTTC. Translation: CANSSGSGQETQYF.

On this clonotype itself: At one of its ends the junction is not consistent with the germline gene, which may arise from a read error. The chain joins TRBV6-6 to TRBJ2-5; TRBD2 aligns across 10 bases. Germline CDR1 and CDR2: MNHNY and SVGAGI (reference sequence). This CDR3 has 19 amino acids. For the CDR3, the DNA is TGTGCCAGCAGCACTAGCGGGAACGCGTCTCCCCTGAACCAAAAGACCCAGTACTTC. This gives the protein CASSTSGNASPLNQKTQYF.

This clonotype occurred a few times. The rearrangement joins TRBV9 to TRBJ2-3, with 7 bases fitting TRBD2. Germline loops: CDR1 SGDLS, CDR2 YYNGEE. There are 17 residues in the CDR3. Germline trimming cut 3 bases from V and 4 bases from J; bases unmatched to any gene: 14. CDR3 nucleotides: TGTGCCAGCAGCGCGCCCACCGCTAGCGGAACTTCAGATACGCAGTATTTT. It yields the protein CASSAPTASGTSDTQYF.

The chain recombines TRBV3-1 with TRBJ1-4; no firm D call. Between the trimmed V and J ends, which lost 3 bases and 14 bases, there was a span of 13 bases. This CDR3 contains 12 residues. Germline assignment: CDR1 LGHDT and CDR2 YNNKEL (reference sequence). The CDR3 protein is CASSHGRPGLFF. CDR3 coding DNA: TGTGCCAGCAGCCATGGACGGCCCGGGCTGTTTTTT.

This clonotype showed up many times. The rearrangement uses TRBV7-2 and TRBJ1-3; tentatively, D is TRBD1 (5 bases). The length of the CDR3 is 16 residues. CDR1 and CDR2 (germline): SGHTA, FQGNSA. V lost 2 bases, J lost 4 bases, and 15 bases lay in between. Written as DNA, the CDR3 is TGTGCCAGCAGCTTAAGCCCCGGGGGAACCGGAAACACCATATATTTT. It yields the protein CASSLSPGGTGNTIYF.

J is TRBJ1-2 and V is TRBV10-3, with 8 bases that match TRBD1. The CDR3 is made up of 16 amino acids. The trim removed 4 bases at V and 7 bases at J, leaving 14 bases unmatched. Germline V lookup: CDR1 ENHRY, CDR2 SYGVKD. As DNA, the CDR3 is TGTGCCATCAGTGTATTCCAGGGGGCCCCTCTTTCTGGCTACACCTTC. It encodes CAISVFQGAPLSGYTF.

As for this clonotype: This may be a read error: a much more frequent sequence differs by one nucleotide. The chain couples TRBV30 to TRBJ1-1; possibly TRBD1 for D (6 bases). CDR1 and CDR2 (germline): GTSNPN, SVGIG (reference sequence). This CDR3 is 13 amino acids long. The chain's CDR3 is CARSSGGETEAFF. The CDR3 DNA follows: TGTGCCCGGAGTTCCGGGGGCGAAACTGAAGCTTTCTTT. Filled out from reference TRBV30 and TRBJ1-1, the complete variable domain reads SQTIHQWPATLVQPVGSPLSLECTVEGTSNPNLYWYRQAAGRGLQLLFYSVGIGQISSEVPQNLSASRPQDRQFILSSKKLLLSDSGFYLCARSSGGETEAFFGQGTRLTVV.

This clonotype was counted many times. The chain joins TRBV4-1 to TRBJ2-5; D gene unclear. V was pared by 1 base and J by 5 bases, with 11 bases between. The CDR3 contains 14 residues. Germline CDR1 reads MGHRA; CDR2 reads YSYEKL. The CDR3 spells CASSQAMGSETQYF. CDR3 sequence (DNA): TGCGCCAGCAGCCAAGCCATGGGGTCGGAGACCCAGTACTTC.

This clonotype was seen a handful of times. V is TRBV11-2 and J is TRBJ2-7; TRBD1 matches at 7 bases. The CDR3 sequence is 13 residues long. J lost 4 bases, V lost 7 bases, and 7 bases had no gene match. CDR1 and CDR2 from the germline V gene are SGHAT and FQNNGV. The CDR3 protein is CASTLGGSYEQYF. The CDR3 region has the DNA TGTGCCAGCACCCTAGGGGGCTCATACGAGCAGTACTTC.

This clonotype was detected a few times. J is TRBJ1-4 and V is TRBV7-2; no clear D gene. Germline CDR1 and CDR2: SGHTA and FQGNSA. V was shortened by 4 bases and J by 3 bases, with 12 bases between the two germline ends. The CDR3 has 15 amino acids. The DNA for the CDR3 is TGTGCCAGCAGCTCTTCCGATCCACCTAATGAAAAACTGTTTTTT. Its translation: CASSSSDPPNEKLFF.

The gene calls are TRBV7-8 and TRBJ2-2; TRBD1 or TRBD2 may be the D gene (5 bases each). Deletions cut 3 bases from V and 2 bases from J, with 10 bases between. CDR3 length: 15 residues. CDR1 and CDR2 (germline): SGHVS, FQNEAQ. This chain's CDR3 is CASSLGPLNTGELFF. The CDR3 bases are TGTGCCAGCAGCTTGGGACCATTAAACACCGGGGAGCTGTTTTTT.

There are many counts of this clonotype. This CDR3 is CSASHGGSNTGELFF. In DNA form, the CDR3 reads TGCAGTGCTAGTCACGGGGGCTCGAACACCGGGGAGCTGTTTTTT. The gene calls are TRBV20-1 and TRBJ2-2; D may be TRBD1 or TRBD2 (6 bases each). Trimming pared 3 bases from V and 0 bases from J, leaving 11 bases between. Germline V lookup: CDR1 DFQATT, CDR2 SNEGSKA (reference sequence). The CDR3 spans 15 residues.

The chain carries TRBV7-2 and TRBJ2-1; D is possibly TRBD2 (7 bases). From germline, CDR1 is SGHTA and CDR2 FQGNSA. The V gene lost 5 bases and the J gene lost 0 bases, with 23 bases spanning the gap. The CDR3 spans 19 residues. CDR3 residues: CASSPKGGLAVSSYNEQFF. As DNA, the CDR3 is TGTGCCAGCAGCCCGAAAGGGGGTCTAGCGGTGAGCTCCTACAATGAGCAGTTCTTC. Together with reference TRBV7-2 and TRBJ2-1, the CDR3 gives the full variable domain: GAGVSQSPSNKVTEKGKDVELRCDPISGHTALYWYRQSLGQGLEFLIYFQGNSAPDKSGLPSDRFSAERTGGSVSTLTIQRTQQEDSAVYLCASSPKGGLAVSSYNEQFFGPGTRLTVL.